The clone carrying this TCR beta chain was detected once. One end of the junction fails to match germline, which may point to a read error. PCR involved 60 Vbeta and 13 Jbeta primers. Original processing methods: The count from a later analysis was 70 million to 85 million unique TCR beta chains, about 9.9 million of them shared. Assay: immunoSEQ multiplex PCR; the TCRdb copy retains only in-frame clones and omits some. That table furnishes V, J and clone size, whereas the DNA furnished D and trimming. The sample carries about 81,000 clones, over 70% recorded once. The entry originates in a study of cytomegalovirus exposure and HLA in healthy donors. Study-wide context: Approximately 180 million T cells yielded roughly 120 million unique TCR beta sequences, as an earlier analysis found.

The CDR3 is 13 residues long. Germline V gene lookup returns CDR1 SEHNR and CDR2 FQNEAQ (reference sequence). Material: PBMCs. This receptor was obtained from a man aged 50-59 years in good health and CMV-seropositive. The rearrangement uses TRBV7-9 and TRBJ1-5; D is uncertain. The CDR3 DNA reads TGTTCCAGCAGCTTGACGGGAAATCAGCCCCAGCATTTT. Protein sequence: CSSSLTGNQPQHF.